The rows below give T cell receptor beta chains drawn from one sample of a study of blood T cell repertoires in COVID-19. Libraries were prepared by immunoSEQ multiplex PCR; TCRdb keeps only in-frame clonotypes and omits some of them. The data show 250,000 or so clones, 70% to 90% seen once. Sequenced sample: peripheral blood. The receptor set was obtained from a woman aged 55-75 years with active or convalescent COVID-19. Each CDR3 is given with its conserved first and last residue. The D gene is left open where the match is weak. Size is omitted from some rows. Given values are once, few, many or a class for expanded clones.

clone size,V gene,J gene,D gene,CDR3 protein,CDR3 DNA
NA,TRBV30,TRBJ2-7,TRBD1,CAWSRQGLYEQYF,TGTGCCTGGAGTAGACAGGGGCTGTACGAGCAGTACTTC
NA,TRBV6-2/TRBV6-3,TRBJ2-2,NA,CASSSTGVGNTGELFF,TGTGCCAGCAGTTCGACCGGGGTGGGTAACACCGGGGAGCTGTTTTTT
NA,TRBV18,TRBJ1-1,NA,CASSLGQNTEAFF,TGTGCCAGCTCCCTCGGACAGAACACTGAAGCTTTCTTT
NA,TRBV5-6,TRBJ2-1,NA,CASSPGDNEQFF,TGTGCCAGCAGCCCCGGGGACAATGAGCAGTTCTTC
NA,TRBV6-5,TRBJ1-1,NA,CASSYSGTYTEAFF,TGTGCCAGCAGTTACTCCGGGACTTACACTGAAGCTTTCTTT
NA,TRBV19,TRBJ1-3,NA,CASSLQDTNPSGNTIYF,TGTGCCAGTAGTCTCCAGGACACTAACCCCTCTGGAAACACCATATATTTT
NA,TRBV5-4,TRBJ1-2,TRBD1,CASSLGGRQGARYGYTF,TGTGCCAGCAGCTTGGGAGGAAGACAGGGGGCTCGTTATGGCTACACCTTC
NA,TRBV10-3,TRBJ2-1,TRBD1,CAISGQGRSYNEQFF,TGTGCCATCAGCGGACAGGGTAGATCCTACAATGAGCAGTTCTTC
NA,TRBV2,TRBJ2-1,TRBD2,CASSESGLANEQFF,TGTGCCAGCAGTGAATCAGGACTAGCCAATGAGCAGTTCTTC
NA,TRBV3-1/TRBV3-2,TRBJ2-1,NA,CASSQGGSGEQFF,TGTGCCAGCAGCCAAGGAGGGTCCGGTGAGCAGTTCTTC
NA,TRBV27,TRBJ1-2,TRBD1,CASSADRGLGYTF,TGTGCCAGCAGTGCCGACAGGGGGCTAGGCTACACCTTC
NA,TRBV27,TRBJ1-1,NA,CASSLSGGVMNTEAFF,TGTGCCAGCAGTTTATCGGGGGGGGTCATGAACACTGAAGCTTTCTTT
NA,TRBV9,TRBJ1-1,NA,CASSVGGGDGAFF,TGTGCCAGCAGCGTAGGGGGAGGCGACGGGGCTTTCTTT
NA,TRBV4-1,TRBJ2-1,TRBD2,CASSPGGGDEQFF,TGCGCCAGCAGCCCTGGTGGGGGGGATGAGCAGTTCTTC
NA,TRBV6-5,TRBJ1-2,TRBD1,CASSYSTGVYGYTF,TGTGCCAGCAGTTACTCAACAGGGGTCTATGGCTACACCTTC
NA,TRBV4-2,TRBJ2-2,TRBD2,CASSQSGGNTGELFF,TGTGCCAGCAGCCAGAGCGGGGGGAACACCGGGGAGCTGTTTTTT
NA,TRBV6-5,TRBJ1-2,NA,CASSNAGANYGYTF,TGTGCCAGCAGTAATGCAGGGGCTAACTATGGCTACACCTTC
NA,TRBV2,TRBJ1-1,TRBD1,CASSGIGGYTEAFF,TGTGCCAGCAGTGGTATAGGGGGCTACACTGAAGCTTTCTTT
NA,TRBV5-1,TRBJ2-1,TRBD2,CASSSGIGGRADNEQFF,TGCGCCAGCAGCTCTGGCATTGGCGGGAGGGCCGACAATGAGCAGTTCTTC
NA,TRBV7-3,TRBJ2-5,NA,CASSPGTVKGETQYF,TGTGCCAGCAGCCCCGGGACTGTCAAGGGAGAGACCCAGTACTTC
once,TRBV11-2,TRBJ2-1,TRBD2,CASSSIRLADYNEQFF,TGTGCCAGCAGCTCTATTCGTCTAGCGGACTACAATGAGCAGTTCTTC
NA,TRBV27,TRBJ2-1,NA,CASSLRGYNEQFF,TGTGCCAGCAGTCTCCGGGGTTACAATGAGCAGTTCTTC
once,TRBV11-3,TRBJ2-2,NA,CASSPPTGANTGELFF,TGTGCCAGCAGCCCACCCACAGGCGCGAACACCGGGGAGCTGTTTTTT
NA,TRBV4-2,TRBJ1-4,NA,CASTPLGSTNEKLFF,TGTGCCAGCACCCCACTCGGGTCAACTAATGAAAAACTGTTTTTT
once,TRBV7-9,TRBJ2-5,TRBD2,CASSSAAGGWETQYF,TGTGCCAGCAGCTCAGCGGCGGGGGGCTGGGAGACCCAGTACTTC
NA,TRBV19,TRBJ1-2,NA,CASSDRNRRGMGYGYTF,TGTGCCAGTAGTGATAGAAACAGGAGGGGTATGGGCTATGGCTACACCTTC
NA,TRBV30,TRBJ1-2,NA,CAWNPVEGWGLNDTF,TGTGCCTGGAACCCCGTAGAAGGGTGGGGCTTGAACGATACCTTC
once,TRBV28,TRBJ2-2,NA,CASSIERVLTGELFF,TGTGCCAGCAGCATCGAGCGGGTTCTCACCGGGGAGCTGTTTTTT
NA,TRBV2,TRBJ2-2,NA,CASTGNANTGELFF,TGTGCCAGCACGGGGAATGCGAACACCGGGGAGCTGTTTTTT
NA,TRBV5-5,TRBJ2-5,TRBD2,CASSRLLAGSQETQYF,TGTGCCAGCAGCCGCCTCCTAGCGGGGAGCCAGGAGACCCAGTACTTC
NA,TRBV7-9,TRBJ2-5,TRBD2,CASSRTSGKETQYF,TGTGCCAGCAGCCGGACTAGCGGAAAAGAGACCCAGTACTTC
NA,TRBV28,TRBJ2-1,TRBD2,CASSQSGGASYNEQFF,TGTGCCAGCAGTCAATCGGGAGGGGCTTCCTACAATGAGCAGTTCTTC
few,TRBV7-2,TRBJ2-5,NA,CASSLKGGLGLWGQETQYF,TGTGCCAGCAGCTTAAAGGGGGGGCTCGGACTTTGGGGCCAAGAGACCCAGTACTTC
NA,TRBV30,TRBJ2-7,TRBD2,CAWRSGGTYEQYF,TGTGCCTGGCGTAGCGGGGGCACCTACGAGCAGTACTTC
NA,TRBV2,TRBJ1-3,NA,CASSEEGGGYSGNTIYF,TGTGCCAGCAGTGAAGAGGGCGGAGGCTACTCTGGAAACACCATATATTTT
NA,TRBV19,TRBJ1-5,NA,CASSIVPSNSLRPQHF,TGTGCCAGTAGTATAGTTCCAAGCAACTCGCTAAGGCCCCAGCATTTT
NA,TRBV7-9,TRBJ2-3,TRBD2,CASSLVGGGSSDTQYF,TGTGCCAGCAGCTTAGTAGGCGGGGGGAGCTCAGATACGCAGTATTTT
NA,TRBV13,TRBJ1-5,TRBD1,CASSLTRGQGFSSNQPQHF,TGTGCCAGCAGCCTAACCCGAGGACAGGGTTTCTCTAGCAATCAGCCCCAGCATTTT
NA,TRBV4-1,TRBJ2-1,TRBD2,CASSHLGGRAVDEQFF,TGCGCCAGCAGCCACCTTGGCGGGAGGGCCGTGGATGAGCAGTTCTTC
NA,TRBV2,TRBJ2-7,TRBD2,CASSVRLAGGSEQYF,TGTGCCAGCAGTGTGCGACTAGCGGGAGGAAGCGAGCAGTACTTC
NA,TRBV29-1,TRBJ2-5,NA,CSGQAGAGDQYF,TGCAGCGGCCAGGCGGGGGCCGGGGACCAGTACTTC
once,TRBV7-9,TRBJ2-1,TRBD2,CASIPRGGPYNEQFF,TGTGCCAGCATCCCCCGGGGGGGCCCCTACAATGAGCAGTTCTTC
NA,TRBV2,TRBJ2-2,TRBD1,CASSEGTGDTGELFF,TGTGCCAGCAGTGAAGGGACAGGGGACACCGGGGAGCTGTTTTTT
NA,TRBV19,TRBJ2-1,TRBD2,CASSIGLAGGGEQFF,TGTGCCAGTAGTATAGGACTAGCGGGCGGGGGTGAGCAGTTCTTC
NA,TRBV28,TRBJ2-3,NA,CASSLGALTDTQYF,TGTGCCAGCAGCCTAGGGGCCTTAACAGATACGCAGTATTTT
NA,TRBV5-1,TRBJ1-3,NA,CASRLQGSGNTIYF,TGCGCCAGCAGATTACAGGGCTCTGGAAACACCATATATTTT
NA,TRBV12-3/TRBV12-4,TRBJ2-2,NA,CASNGGYTGELFF,TGTGCCAGCAACGGCGGGTACACCGGGGAGCTGTTTTTT
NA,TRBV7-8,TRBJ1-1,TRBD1,CASSSGGKNTEAFF,TGTGCCAGCAGCTCAGGGGGTAAGAACACTGAAGCTTTCTTT
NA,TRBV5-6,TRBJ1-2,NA,CASSFSGVHGYTF,TGTGCCAGCAGCTTTTCCGGGGTTCATGGCTACACCTTC
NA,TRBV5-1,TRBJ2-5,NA,CASSLDPGAETQYF,TGCGCCAGCAGCTTGGACCCAGGGGCGGAGACCCAGTACTTC
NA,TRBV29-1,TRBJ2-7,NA,CSVRRGAESYEQYF,TGCAGTGTTAGGCGGGGAGCGGAGTCCTACGAGCAGTACTTC
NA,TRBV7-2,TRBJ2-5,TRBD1,CASSSDRAQETQYF,TGTGCCAGCAGCTCGGACAGGGCGCAAGAGACCCAGTACTTC
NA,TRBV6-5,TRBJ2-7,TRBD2,CASSYRASGRYEQYF,TGTGCCAGCAGTTACCGGGCTAGCGGACGGTACGAGCAGTACTTC
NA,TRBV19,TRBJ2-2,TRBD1,CASRQGSTGELFF,TGTGCCAGTCGACAGGGTAGTACCGGGGAGCTGTTTTTT